This TCR beta chain was retrieved from a study of shared clonotypes between healthy human individuals. Terminally differentiated effector memory CD45RA+ cells were excluded by CCR7 positive selection of CD45RO-negative cells. Germline lookup yields CDR1 MDHEN and CDR2 SYDVKM. The ends lost 6 bases at V and 7 bases at J; junction bases unmatched: 4. The CDR3 has 12 residues. The input for sorted-subset replicate PCRs was approximately 200 ng DNA, 25,000 to 35,000 T cell genomes. Sequencing used immunoSEQ multiplex PCR; TCRdb keeps in-frame clones, though not all of them. The sample yields roughly 2,000,000 clones, approximately 92% seen once.

The TCR comes from a man aged 18 to 30 in good health. Some clones in this sample may be carry-over from other donors' samples. The source material was naive CD8+ T cells from PBMCs. V gene TRBV28 combines with J gene TRBJ1-2, with 8 positions matching TRBD1. The CDR3: CASSRDRFGYTF. The CDR3 DNA sequence: TGTGCCAGCAGCCGGGACAGGTTTGGCTACACCTTC.